A selection of T cell receptor beta chains follows, all from one sample in a study of cytotoxic CD8 clonotypes in ibrutinib-treated CLL. Repertoires were generated with immunoSEQ multiplex PCR, while TCRdb's copy carries only in-frame clones and drops some. The sample carries 100,000 to 150,000 clones, 80% to 90% recorded once. The starting material was PBMCs, obtained after 24 months of ibrutinib treatment. Receptor source: a human donor with chronic lymphocytic leukemia. Both conserved end residues are part of each CDR3. D genes are given only for firm matches. Clone size is stated in some rows and not others, as once, few, many or a class when expanded.

CDR3aa	CDR3nt	d_gene	j_gene	v_gene	abundance
CASSIRGQYVPTDTQYF	TGTGCCAGTAGTATTCGAGGACAGTACGTCCCCACAGATACGCAGTATTTT	.	TRBJ2-3	TRBV19	.
CATSRDRGGEQYF	TGTGCCACCAGCAGAGATCGGGGAGGCGAGCAGTACTTC	.	TRBJ2-7	TRBV15	once
CAISGGTNQPQHF	TGTGCCATCAGTGGGGGGACGAATCAGCCCCAGCATTTT	.	TRBJ1-5	TRBV10-3	.
CASRTASKQNNF	TGTGCCAGCAGAACGGCCTCAAAACAGAATAACTTC	.	TRBJ2-7	TRBV28	.
CASSSDRRVYQPQHF	TGTGCCAGCAGTTCAGACAGGAGAGTCTATCAGCCCCAGCATTTT	.	TRBJ1-5	TRBV28	.
CASSDRSNYEQYF	TGTGCCAGCAGTGACAGGAGTAACTACGAGCAGTACTTC	.	TRBJ2-7	TRBV9	.
CASSARWDPLRESTEAFF	TGTGCCAGCAGCGCCCGATGGGACCCCCTAAGAGAAAGCACTGAAGCTTTCTTT	.	TRBJ1-1	TRBV9	.
CATIQGGGSPLHF	TGTGCCACCATTCAGGGGGGTGGTTCACCCCTCCACTTT	TRBD1	TRBJ1-6	TRBV10-3	.
CASSYSSGIGETQYF	TGTGCCAGCAGTTACTCTAGCGGGATAGGAGAGACCCAGTACTTC	TRBD2	TRBJ2-5	TRBV6-5	.
CASSLGQGVGGYTF	TGTGCCAGCAGTTTAGGTCAGGGGGTAGGTGGCTACACCTTC	TRBD1	TRBJ1-2	TRBV6-5	.
CSVEEEGYEQFF	TGCAGCGTTGAAGAGGAAGGGTATGAGCAGTTCTTC	.	TRBJ2-1	TRBV29-1	.
CASSLGGSLDTQYF	TGTGCCAGCAGCTTAGGCGGGTCGCTAGATACGCAGTATTTT	.	TRBJ2-3	TRBV7-3	.
CAWSVGQLNTEAFF	TGTGCCTGGAGTGTGGGACAGCTGAACACTGAAGCTTTCTTT	TRBD1	TRBJ1-1	TRBV30	.
CASSQALREQYF	TGTGCCAGCAGCCAGGCCCTGCGGGAGCAGTACTTC	.	TRBJ2-7	TRBV5-6	.
CASSLELGVGQQYF	TGTGCCAGCAGCTTAGAACTTGGGGTCGGCCAGCAGTACTTC	.	TRBJ2-7	TRBV11-2	.
CASSSGQAGEQYF	TGTGCCAGCAGTTCCGGACAGGCTGGGGAGCAGTACTTC	TRBD1	TRBJ2-7	TRBV28	once
CASSITWNYVNYGYTF	TGTGCCAGTAGTATAACCTGGAATTACGTTAACTATGGCTACACCTTC	.	TRBJ1-2	TRBV19	once
CASSLTGGNDAYEQYF	TGTGCCAGCAGCTTGACAGGGGGCAACGATGCCTACGAGCAGTACTTC	TRBD1	TRBJ2-7	TRBV5-6	once
CASSLDRFGYTF	TGCGCCAGCAGCTTGGACAGGTTTGGCTACACCTTC	.	TRBJ1-2	TRBV5-1	.
CASSQDLISGENEQYF	TGTGCCAGCAGCCAAGATCTTATTTCGGGGGAGAACGAGCAGTACTTC	.	TRBJ2-7	TRBV4-2	.
CASSLAAPGGTHYGYTF	TGTGCCAGCAGCTTAGCCGCCCCGGGGGGCACACACTATGGCTACACCTTC	.	TRBJ1-2	TRBV7-9	.
CATSGDRGGNQPQHF	TGTGCCACCAGCGGGGACAGGGGAGGGAATCAGCCCCAGCATTTT	TRBD1	TRBJ1-5	TRBV15	.
CASSPRTGNQPQHF	TGCGCCAGCAGCCCTAGAACAGGTAATCAGCCCCAGCATTTT	.	TRBJ1-5	TRBV10-1	.
CASRAGTSGGPSTDTQYF	TGTGCCAGCAGGGCCGGGACTAGCGGGGGCCCTAGCACAGATACGCAGTATTTT	TRBD2	TRBJ2-3	TRBV2	.
CASSLGLRGRPEETQYF	TGCGCCAGCAGCTTGGGGCTGAGGGGCCGCCCCGAAGAGACCCAGTACTTC	.	TRBJ2-5	TRBV5-1	.
CASSLLDRSYNEQFF	TGTGCCAGCAGCCTACTCGACAGATCCTACAATGAGCAGTTCTTC	.	TRBJ2-1	TRBV28	once
CASSAAPGPTYEQYF	TGTGCCAGCAGTGCAGCGCCCGGTCCCACCTACGAGCAGTACTTC	.	TRBJ2-7	TRBV2	.
CASRLDRDYNEQFF	TGTGCCAGCAGACTGGACAGGGATTACAATGAGCAGTTCTTC	TRBD1	TRBJ2-1	TRBV2	.
CASSLGTGGEGGYGYTF	TGTGCCAGCAGTTTGGGGACAGGGGGCGAAGGCGGCTATGGCTACACCTTC	TRBD1	TRBJ1-2	TRBV28	.
CSVHDSPGNTIYF	TGCAGCGTTCACGACAGCCCTGGAAACACCATATATTTT	.	TRBJ1-3	TRBV29-1	.
CASSFPDSYMNTEAFF	TGTGCCAGCAGCTTCCCTGACAGCTACATGAACACTGAAGCTTTCTTT	.	TRBJ1-1	TRBV5-5	.
CASSSTGYGEQYF	TGTGCCAGTAGTTCTACAGGGTACGGCGAGCAGTACTTC	.	TRBJ2-7	TRBV19	few
CASHLKQGLSMNEQFF	TGTGCCAGCCATCTTAAACAGGGGTTGAGTATGAATGAGCAGTTCTTC	TRBD1	TRBJ2-1	TRBV27	.
CASSQDGGQSQPQHF	TGCGCCAGCAGCCAAGACGGGGGACAGAGTCAGCCCCAGCATTTT	TRBD1	TRBJ1-5	TRBV4-1	once
CASSPDRGNEKLFF	TGTGCCAGCAGCCCGGACAGGGGGAATGAAAAACTGTTTTTT	TRBD1	TRBJ1-4	TRBV9	.
CASSRVTGTSGTDTQYF	TGTGCCAGCAGCCGAGTCACCGGGACTAGTGGCACAGATACGCAGTATTTT	TRBD2	TRBJ2-3	TRBV7-6	.
CASSQAPGQGFLKQYF	TGCGCCAGCAGCCAAGCCCCGGGACAGGGCTTTCTGAAGCAGTACTTC	TRBD1	TRBJ2-7	TRBV4-1	.
CASGGGGRETQYF	TGTGCCAGCGGTGGAGGGGGTCGGGAGACCCAGTACTTC	.	TRBJ2-5	TRBV7-2	.
CASSVDRGSSPLHF	TGTGCCAGCAGCGTCGACAGGGGTAGTTCACCCCTCCACTTT	TRBD1	TRBJ1-6	TRBV7-2	.
CASSKSRIGDGYTF	TGTGCCAGCAGCAAATCACGGATAGGCGATGGCTACACCTTC	.	TRBJ1-2	TRBV9	few
CASRGQLSIAGELFF	TGTGCCAGCAGGGGACAGTTATCCATCGCCGGGGAGCTGTTTTTT	TRBD1	TRBJ2-2	TRBV27	.
CAIRSEQYF	TGTGCCATTCGCAGCGAGCAGTACTTC	.	TRBJ2-7	TRBV27	few
CATVRGQGLYEQYF	TGTGCCACGGTCAGGGGGCAGGGTTTATACGAGCAGTACTTC	TRBD1	TRBJ2-7	TRBV10-3	.
CASSYSGGGYTF	TGTGCCAGCAGTTACTCTGGCGGGGGCTACACCTTC	.	TRBJ1-2	TRBV6-6	.
CASNDRGNQPQHF	TGTGCCAGCAACGACAGGGGGAATCAGCCCCAGCATTTT	TRBD1	TRBJ1-5	TRBV28	.
CASSIETTRTQYF	TGTGCCAGTAGTATTGAGACAACCCGGACCCAGTACTTC	.	TRBJ2-5	TRBV19	.
CASRTGPGNQPQHF	TGTGCCAGCAGGACAGGGCCGGGCAATCAGCCCCAGCATTTT	TRBD1	TRBJ1-5	TRBV28	once
CASSFSSGRADTQYF	TGTGCCAGCAGCTTTAGTAGCGGGAGGGCAGATACGCAGTATTTT	TRBD2	TRBJ2-3	TRBV7-9	.
CASSQDPPGRGEKLFF	TGCGCCAGCAGCCAAGATCCCCCAGGGAGGGGTGAAAAACTGTTTTTT	.	TRBJ1-4	TRBV4-3	.
CASSPRGWGYGYTF	TGTGCCAGCAGCCCACGCGGGTGGGGCTATGGCTACACCTTC	.	TRBJ1-2	TRBV7-8	.
CASSQDLSAGTGGYEQYF	TGTGCCAGCAGCCAAGACCTGAGCGCCGGGACAGGGGGGTACGAGCAGTACTTC	TRBD1	TRBJ2-7	TRBV4-2	.
CAWAGADTQYF	TGTGCCTGGGCAGGGGCAGATACGCAGTATTTT	.	TRBJ2-3	TRBV30	.
CASSRPRDRGGSMNTEAFF	TGTGCCAGTAGTAGACCTCGGGACAGGGGTGGAAGCATGAACACTGAAGCTTTCTTT	TRBD1	TRBJ1-1	TRBV19	.
CASRKTDGTEAFF	TGTGCCAGCAGAAAGACAGACGGGACTGAAGCTTTCTTT	.	TRBJ1-1	TRBV7-9	once
CASSLGYSYEQYF	TGTGCCAGCAGTTTAGGCTACTCCTACGAGCAGTACTTC	.	TRBJ2-7	TRBV27	.
CASSSDLFSPYEQYF	TGTGCCAGCAGCTCGGACTTGTTTTCCCCCTACGAGCAGTACTTC	.	TRBJ2-7	TRBV5-4	once
CASSLEVKGNTIYF	TGTGCCAGCAGCTTAGAGGTGAAAGGAAACACCATATATTTT	.	TRBJ1-3	TRBV7-9	.